This TCR beta chain was found in a study of blood T cells in healthy people across ages. As for the study in general: Per two T cells, about one barcoded beta molecule was captured through template switching. Study-wide findings and caveats: As naive T cell percentage varied, TCR beta diversity correlated strongly with it.

About this clonotype itself: Its antigen is unidentified. Since no conserved phenylalanine or tryptophan closes the CDR3, a read error is the likely cause.

PCR was performed a second time for about 6 to 12 cycles using a sample-barcoded 5' primer and a J-beta primer mix. TCRdb used MiXCR to reprocess the 5' RACE reads, holding one entry per CDR3 protein. The sample gives fewer than 2 million distinct CDR3 sequences, 35% to 50% of which show up once; about 21% is in the top ten. The source of this sequence is a human donor in good health. The sample was blood.

The CDR3 here is CSVVGGVTEAFC. The CDR3 nucleotides are TGCAGCGTTGTCGGGGGGGTCACTGAAGCTTTCTGT. The chain uses TRBV29-1 and TRBJ1-1; a possible D gene is TRBD1 (5 bases). V lost 4 bases and J 4 bases, leaving 10 bases between the germline ends. This CDR3 is 12 amino acids long. Germline V gene data show CDR1 as SQVTM and CDR2 as ANQGSEA.